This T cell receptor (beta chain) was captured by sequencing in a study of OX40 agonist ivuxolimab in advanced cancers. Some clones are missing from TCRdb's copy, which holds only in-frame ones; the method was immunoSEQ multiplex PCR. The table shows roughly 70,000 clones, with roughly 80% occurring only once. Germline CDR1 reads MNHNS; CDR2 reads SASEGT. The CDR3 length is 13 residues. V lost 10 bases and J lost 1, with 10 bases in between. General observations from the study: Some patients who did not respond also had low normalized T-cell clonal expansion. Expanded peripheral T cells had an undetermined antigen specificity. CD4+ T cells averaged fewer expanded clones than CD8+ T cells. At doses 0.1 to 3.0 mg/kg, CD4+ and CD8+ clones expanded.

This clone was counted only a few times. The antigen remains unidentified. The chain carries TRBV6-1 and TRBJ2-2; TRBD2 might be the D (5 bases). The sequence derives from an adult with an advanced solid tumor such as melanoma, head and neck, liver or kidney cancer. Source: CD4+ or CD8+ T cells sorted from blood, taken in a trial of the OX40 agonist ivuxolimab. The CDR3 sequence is CATLDLNTGELFF. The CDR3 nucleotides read TGTGCCACCCTGGACTTGAACACCGGGGAGCTGTTTTTT.